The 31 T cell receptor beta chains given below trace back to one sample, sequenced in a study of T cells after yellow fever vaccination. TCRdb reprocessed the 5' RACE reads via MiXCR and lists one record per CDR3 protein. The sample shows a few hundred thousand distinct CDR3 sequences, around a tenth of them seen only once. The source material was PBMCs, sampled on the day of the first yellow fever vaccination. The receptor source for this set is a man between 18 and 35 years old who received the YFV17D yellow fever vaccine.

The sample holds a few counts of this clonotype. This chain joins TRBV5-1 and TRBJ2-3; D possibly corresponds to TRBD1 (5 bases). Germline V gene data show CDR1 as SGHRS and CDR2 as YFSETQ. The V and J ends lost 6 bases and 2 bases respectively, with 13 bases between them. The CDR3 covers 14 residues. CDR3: CASTPGSNTDTQYF. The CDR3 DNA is TGCGCCAGCACCCCAGGGTCTAACACAGATACGCAGTATTTT.

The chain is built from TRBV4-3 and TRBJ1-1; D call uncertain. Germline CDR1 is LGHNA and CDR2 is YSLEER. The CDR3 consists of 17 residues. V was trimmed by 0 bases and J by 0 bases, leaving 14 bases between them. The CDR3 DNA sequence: TGCGCCAGCAGCCAAGAACCGAAGTGGCAGATGAACACTGAAGCTTTCTTT. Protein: CASSQEPKWQMNTEAFF.

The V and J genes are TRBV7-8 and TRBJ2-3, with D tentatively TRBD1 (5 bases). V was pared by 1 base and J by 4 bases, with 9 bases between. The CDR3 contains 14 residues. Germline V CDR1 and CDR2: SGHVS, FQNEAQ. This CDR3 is CASSLGPGPDTQYF. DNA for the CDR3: TGTGCCAGCAGCTTAGGCCCAGGGCCAGATACGCAGTATTTT.

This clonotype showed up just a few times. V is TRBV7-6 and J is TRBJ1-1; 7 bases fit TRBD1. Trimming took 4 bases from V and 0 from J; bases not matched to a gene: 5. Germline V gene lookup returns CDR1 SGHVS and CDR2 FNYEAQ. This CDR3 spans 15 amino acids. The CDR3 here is CASSSRQGMNTEAFF. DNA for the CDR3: TGTGCCAGCAGCTCCAGACAGGGTATGAACACTGAAGCTTTCTTT.

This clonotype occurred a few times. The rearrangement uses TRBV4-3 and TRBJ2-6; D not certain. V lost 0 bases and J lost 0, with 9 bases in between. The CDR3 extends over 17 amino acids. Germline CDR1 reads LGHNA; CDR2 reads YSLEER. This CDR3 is CASSQDAPGSGANVLTF. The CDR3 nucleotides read TGCGCCAGCAGCCAAGATGCCCCAGGCTCTGGGGCCAACGTCCTGACTTTC.

The CDR3 is CASSLALWGDTGELFF. In nucleotides, the CDR3 is TGTGCCAGCAGCTTGGCCTTATGGGGGGACACCGGGGAGCTGTTTTTT. The chain recombines TRBV5-6 with TRBJ2-2; D is perhaps TRBD2 (6 bases). The CDR3 extends over 16 amino acids. Germline CDR1 is SGHDT and CDR2 is YYEEEE. The ends were cut back, 0 bases at V and 3 bases at J, with 12 bases in the middle.

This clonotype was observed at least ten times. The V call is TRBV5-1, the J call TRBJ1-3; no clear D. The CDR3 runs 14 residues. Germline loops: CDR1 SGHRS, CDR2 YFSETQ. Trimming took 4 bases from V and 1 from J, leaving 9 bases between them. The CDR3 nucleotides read TGCGCCAGCAGCCCGTATTCGTCTGGAAACACCATATATTTT. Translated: CASSPYSSGNTIYF.

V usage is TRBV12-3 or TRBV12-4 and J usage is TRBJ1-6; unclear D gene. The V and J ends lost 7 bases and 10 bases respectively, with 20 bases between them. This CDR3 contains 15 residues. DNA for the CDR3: TGTGCCAGCAATAGCATCGACTCGGGATACTCACCCCTCCACTTT. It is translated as CASNSIDSGYSPLHF.

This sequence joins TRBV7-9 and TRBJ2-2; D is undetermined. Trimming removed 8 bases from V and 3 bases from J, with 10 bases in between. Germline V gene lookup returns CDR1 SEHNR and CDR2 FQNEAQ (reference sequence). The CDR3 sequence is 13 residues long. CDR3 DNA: TGTGCCAGCGAACCCACCCACACCGGGGAGCTGTTTTTT. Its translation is CASEPTHTGELFF.

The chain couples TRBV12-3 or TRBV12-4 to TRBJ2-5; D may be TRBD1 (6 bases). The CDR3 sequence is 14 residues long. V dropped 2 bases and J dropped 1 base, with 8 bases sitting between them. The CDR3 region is CASSLSRGQETQYF. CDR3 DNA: TGTGCCAGCAGTTTAAGCAGGGGCCAAGAGACCCAGTACTTC.

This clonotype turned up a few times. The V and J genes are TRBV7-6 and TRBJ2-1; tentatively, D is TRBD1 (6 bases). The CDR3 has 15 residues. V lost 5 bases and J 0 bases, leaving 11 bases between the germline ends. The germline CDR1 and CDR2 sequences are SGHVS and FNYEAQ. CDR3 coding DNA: TGTGCCAGCAGCCGACAGGTCAACTCCTACAATGAGCAGTTCTTC. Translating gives CASSRQVNSYNEQFF.

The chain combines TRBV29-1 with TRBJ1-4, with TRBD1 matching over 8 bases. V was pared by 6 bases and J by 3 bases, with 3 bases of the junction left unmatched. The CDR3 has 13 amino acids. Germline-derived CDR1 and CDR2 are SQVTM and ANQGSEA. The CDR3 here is CSVGDRSNEKLFF. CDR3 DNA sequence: TGCAGCGTAGGGGACAGGTCTAATGAAAAACTGTTTTTT.

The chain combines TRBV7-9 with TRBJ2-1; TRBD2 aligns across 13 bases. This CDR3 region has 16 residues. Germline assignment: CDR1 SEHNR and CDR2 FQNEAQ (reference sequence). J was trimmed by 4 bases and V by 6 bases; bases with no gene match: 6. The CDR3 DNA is TGTGCCAGCAGACGGACTAGCGGGAGCCATTACAATGAGCAGTTCTTC. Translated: CASRRTSGSHYNEQFF. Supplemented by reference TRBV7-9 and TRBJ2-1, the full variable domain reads DTGVSQNPRHKITKRGQNVTFRCDPISEHNRLYWYRQTLGQGPEFLTYFQNEAQLEKSRLLSDRFSAERPKGSFSTLEIQRTEQGDSAMYLCASRRTSGSHYNEQFFGPGTRLTVL.

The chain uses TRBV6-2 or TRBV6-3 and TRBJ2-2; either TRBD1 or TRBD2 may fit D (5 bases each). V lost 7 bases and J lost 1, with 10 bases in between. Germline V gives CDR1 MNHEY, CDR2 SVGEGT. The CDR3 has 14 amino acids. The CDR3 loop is CASIGTENTGELFF. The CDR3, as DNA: TGTGCCAGCATCGGGACCGAGAACACCGGGGAGCTGTTTTTT.

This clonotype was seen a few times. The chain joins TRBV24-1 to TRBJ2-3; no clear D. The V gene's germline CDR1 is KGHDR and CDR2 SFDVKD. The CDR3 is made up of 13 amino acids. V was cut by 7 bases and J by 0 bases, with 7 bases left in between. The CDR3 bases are TGTGCCACCAGAGGCGGTAGCACAGATACGCAGTATTTT. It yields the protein CATRGGSTDTQYF.

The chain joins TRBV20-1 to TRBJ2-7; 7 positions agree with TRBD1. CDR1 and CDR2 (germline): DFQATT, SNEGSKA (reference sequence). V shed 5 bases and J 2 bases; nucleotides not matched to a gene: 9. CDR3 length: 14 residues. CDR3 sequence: CSALDGQAPYEQYV. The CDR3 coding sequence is TGCAGTGCTCTCGATGGACAGGCACCCTACGAGCAGTACGTC.

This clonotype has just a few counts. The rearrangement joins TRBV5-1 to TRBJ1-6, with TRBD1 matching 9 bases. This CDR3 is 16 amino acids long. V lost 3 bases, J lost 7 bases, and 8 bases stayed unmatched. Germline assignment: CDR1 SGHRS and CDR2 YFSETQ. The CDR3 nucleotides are TGCGCCAGCAGCTGGGGACAGGGTCGGGGAAATTCACCCCTCCACTTT. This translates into CASSWGQGRGNSPLHF.

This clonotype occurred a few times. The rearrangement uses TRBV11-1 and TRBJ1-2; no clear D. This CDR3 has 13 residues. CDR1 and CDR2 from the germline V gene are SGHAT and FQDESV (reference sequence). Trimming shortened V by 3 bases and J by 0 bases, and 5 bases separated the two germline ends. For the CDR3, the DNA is TGTGCCAGCAGCTTCACAACTAACTATGGCTACACCTTC. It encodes CASSFTTNYGYTF.

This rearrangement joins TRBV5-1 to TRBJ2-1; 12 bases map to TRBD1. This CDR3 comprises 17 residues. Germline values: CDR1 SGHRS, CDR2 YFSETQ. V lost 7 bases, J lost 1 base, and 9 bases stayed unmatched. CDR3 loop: CASGGTGGLKSYNEQFF. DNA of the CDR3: TGCGCCAGCGGCGGGACAGGGGGCCTTAAATCCTACAATGAGCAGTTCTTC. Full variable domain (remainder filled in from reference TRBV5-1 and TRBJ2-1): KAGVTQTPRYLIKTRGQQVTLSCSPISGHRSVSWYQQTPGQGLQFLFEYFSETQRNKGNFPGRFSGRQFSNSRSEMNVSTLELGDSALYLCASGGTGGLKSYNEQFFGPGTRLTVL.

The CDR3 DNA reads as TGTGCCAGCAGTCCCACATATGGCTACACCTTC. Amino acid sequence: CASSPTYGYTF. The chain is built from TRBV6-5 and TRBJ1-2, with D uncertain. This CDR3 contains 11 residues. Trimming cost V 5 bases and J 5 bases, with 6 bases left between them. The germline V gene has CDR1 MNHEY and CDR2 SVGAGI.

This CDR3 reads CASSDRQGWIQGYTF. CDR3 nucleotides: TGTGCCAGCAGTGACCGACAGGGATGGATACAGGGCTACACCTTC. J is TRBJ1-2 and V is TRBV6-1; 7 bases are a match to TRBD1. Germline trimming cut 3 bases from V and 8 bases from J; bases unmatched to any gene: 12. Per the germline V gene, CDR1 is MNHNS and CDR2 is SASEGT. The CDR3 runs 15 residues.

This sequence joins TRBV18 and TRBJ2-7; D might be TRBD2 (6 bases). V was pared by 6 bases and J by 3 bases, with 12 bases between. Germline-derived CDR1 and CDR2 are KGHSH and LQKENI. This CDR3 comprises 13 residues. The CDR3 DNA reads TGTGCCAGCTCGGTAGCGGTTAACTACGAGCAGTACGTC. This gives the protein CASSVAVNYEQYV.

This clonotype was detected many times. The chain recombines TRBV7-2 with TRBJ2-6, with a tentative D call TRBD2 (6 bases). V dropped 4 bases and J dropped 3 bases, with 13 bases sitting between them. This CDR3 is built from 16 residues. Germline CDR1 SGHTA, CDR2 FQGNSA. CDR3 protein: CASSSGLHLGANVLTF. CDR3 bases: TGTGCCAGCAGCTCGGGACTCCACCTTGGGGCCAACGTCCTGACTTTC. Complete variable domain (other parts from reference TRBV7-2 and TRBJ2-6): GAGVSQSPSNKVTEKGKDVELRCDPISGHTALYWYRQSLGQGLEFLIYFQGNSAPDKSGLPSDRFSAERTGGSVSTLTIQRTQQEDSAVYLCASSSGLHLGANVLTFGAGSRLTVL.

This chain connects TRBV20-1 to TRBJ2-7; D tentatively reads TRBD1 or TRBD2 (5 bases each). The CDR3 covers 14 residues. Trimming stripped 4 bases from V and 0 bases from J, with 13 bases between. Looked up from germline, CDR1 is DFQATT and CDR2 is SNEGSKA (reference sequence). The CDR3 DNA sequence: TGCAGTGCTACTTTGAGGGGTAGCTCCTACGAGCAGTACTTC. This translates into CSATLRGSSYEQYF.

The CDR3 coding sequence is TGCGCCAGCAGCGACTTTCCGGGACAGCTCAAAACATCCGGTGGCTACACCTTC. Protein: CASSDFPGQLKTSGGYTF. V is TRBV5-1 and J is TRBJ1-2, with TRBD1 matching over 7 bases. CDR1 and CDR2 from the germline V gene are SGHRS and YFSETQ. Germline trimming cut 4 bases from V and 7 bases from J; bases unmatched to any gene: 22. The CDR3 extends over 18 amino acids.

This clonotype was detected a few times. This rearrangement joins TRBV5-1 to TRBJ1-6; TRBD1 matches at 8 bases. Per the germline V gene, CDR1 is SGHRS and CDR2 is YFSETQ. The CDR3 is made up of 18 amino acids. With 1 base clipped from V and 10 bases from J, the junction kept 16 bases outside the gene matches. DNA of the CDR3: TGCGCCAGCAGCTTGTCAGACACAGGGGGTCTCCTTGGCTCACCCCTCCACTTT. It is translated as CASSLSDTGGLLGSPLHF.

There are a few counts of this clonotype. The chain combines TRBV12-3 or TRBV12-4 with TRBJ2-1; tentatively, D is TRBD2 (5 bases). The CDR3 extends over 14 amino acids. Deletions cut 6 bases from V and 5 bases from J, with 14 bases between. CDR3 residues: CASSPYGDDNEQFF. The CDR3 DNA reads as TGTGCCAGCAGCCCGTACGGGGATGACAATGAGCAGTTCTTC.

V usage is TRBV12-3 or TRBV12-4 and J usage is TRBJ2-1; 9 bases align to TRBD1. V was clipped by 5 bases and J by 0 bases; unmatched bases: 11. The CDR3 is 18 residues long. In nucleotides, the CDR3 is TGTGCCAGCAGTCCGGACAGGGGATTACTAAACTCCTACAATGAGCAGTTCTTC. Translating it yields CASSPDRGLLNSYNEQFF.

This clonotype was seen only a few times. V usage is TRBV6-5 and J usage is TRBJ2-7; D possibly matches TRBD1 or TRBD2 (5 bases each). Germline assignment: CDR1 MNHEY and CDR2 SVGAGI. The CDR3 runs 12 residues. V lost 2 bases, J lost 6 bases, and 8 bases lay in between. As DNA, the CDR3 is TGTGCCAGCAGTTACGAGGGGCGCGAGCAGTACTTC. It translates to CASSYEGREQYF.

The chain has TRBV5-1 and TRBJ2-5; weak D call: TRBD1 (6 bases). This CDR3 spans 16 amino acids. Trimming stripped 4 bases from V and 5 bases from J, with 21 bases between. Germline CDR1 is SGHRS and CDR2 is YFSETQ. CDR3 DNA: TGCGCCAGCAGCCCTCGAGTTTTCAGGGGAGAGGAGACCCAGTACTTC. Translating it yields CASSPRVFRGEETQYF.

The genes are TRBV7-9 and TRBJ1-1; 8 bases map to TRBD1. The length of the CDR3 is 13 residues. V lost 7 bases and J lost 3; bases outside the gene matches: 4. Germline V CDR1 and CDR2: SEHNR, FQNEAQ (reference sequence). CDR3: CASTSQGDTEAFF. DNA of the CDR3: TGTGCCAGCACCTCACAGGGGGACACTGAAGCTTTCTTT.